Listed below are T cell receptor beta chains from one sample, sequenced in a study of cytomegalovirus exposure and HLA in healthy donors. TCRdb keeps only in-frame clones here, not all; method: immunoSEQ multiplex PCR. The table records about 77,000 clones, about 73% of them present only once. Sequenced input: PBMCs. These receptors originate from a man aged 35-49 years in good health and CMV-seronegative. CDR3s include the opening cysteine and the closing phenylalanine or tryptophan. The D gene is left open where the match is weak. Some rows mark clone size as missing; the rest say once, few, many or name a class of expanded clone.

TRBJ1-5,-,TRBV7-2,TRBD1,TGTGCCAGCAGCCTAGACAGGGGAGGCAATCAGCCCCAGCATTTT,CASSLDRGGNQPQHF
TRBJ1-3,few,TRBV28,-,TGTGCCAGCAGTTCCCCCTATAATCAGCCGCTAGCCACCTTAGGAAACACCATATATTTT,CASSSPYNQPLATLGNTIYF
TRBJ1-5,few,TRBV27,TRBD1,TGTGCCAGCAGTTCCAGACAGGGTAGGCCCCAGCATTTT,CASSSRQGRPQHF
TRBJ2-2,few,TRBV10-3,-,TGTGCCATCAGTGAACAGGACGCCACGAACACCGGGGAGCTGTTTTTT,CAISEQDATNTGELFF
TRBJ2-6,few,TRBV15,-,TGTGCCACAGCACAGGTCTCTGGGGCCAACGTCCTGACTTTC,CATAQVSGANVLTF
TRBJ2-1,-,TRBV5-1,TRBD1,TGCGCCAGCAGTTCCGGACAGGGGGCGCGGAATGAGCAGTTCTTC,CASSSGQGARNEQFF
TRBJ2-1,-,TRBV6-4,TRBD2,TGTGCCAGCAGTCTCAGCGGGAGGGATGGCGATGAGCAGTTCTTC,CASSLSGRDGDEQFF
TRBJ2-7,-,TRBV28,-,TGTGCCAGCAATACAGGGCACGAGCAGTACTTC,CASNTGHEQYF
TRBJ2-2,-,TRBV6-4,TRBD2,TGTGCCAGCAGTGACTCAAGCGGGAGTCGGACCGGGGAGCTGTTTTTT,CASSDSSGSRTGELFF
TRBJ2-1,-,TRBV19,-,TGTGCCAGTAGTCCTACCGGGGGCTCCTACAATGAGCAGTTCTTC,CASSPTGGSYNEQFF
TRBJ2-5,-,TRBV12-5,TRBD2,TGTGCTAGTGGTAAGGGACTAGCGGGATCAGAGACCCAGTACTTC,CASGKGLAGSETQYF
TRBJ2-6,-,TRBV7-7,-,TGTGCTAGCAGCTCCTATGGGGCCAACGTCCTGACTTTC,CASSSYGANVLTF
TRBJ2-1,-,TRBV11-1,-,TGTGCCAGCAGCCTAATACGCTCCTACAATGAGCAGTTCTTC,CASSLIRSYNEQFF
TRBJ2-7,-,TRBV2,-,TGTGCCAGCGGACAGCATTACGAGCAGTACTTC,CASGQHYEQYF
TRBJ2-7,-,TRBV27,-,TGTGCCAGCAGTAGCCCAGGGTTAGCCTACGAGCAGTACTTC,CASSSPGLAYEQYF
TRBJ2-6,-,TRBV7-3,-,TGTGCCAGCAGCCGTTCGACAGGCACTTTCTCTGGGGCCAACGTCCTGACTTTC,CASSRSTGTFSGANVLTF
TRBJ2-7,-,TRBV27,TRBD2,TGTGCCAGCAGTACTAGCGGGAAATCCAGCCACGAGCAGTACTTC,CASSTSGKSSHEQYF
TRBJ2-5,-,TRBV7-2,TRBD2,TGTGCCAGCAGCTTAGCTAGCGGGAAATTAGAGACCCAGTACTTC,CASSLASGKLETQYF
TRBJ2-7,-,TRBV27,TRBD1,TGTGCCAGCAGTGGGCCCCGCGCTATTCAGGGGGCTTACGAGCAGTACTTC,CASSGPRAIQGAYEQYF
TRBJ1-3,-,TRBV6-5,-,TGTGCCAGCAGTAGCTCCGGGTCACGGGTGAACACCATATATTTT,CASSSSGSRVNTIYF
TRBJ2-1,-,TRBV5-4,TRBD2,TGTGCCACCACGGATCTACTAGCGAGTCGAGGGAATGAGCAGTTCTTC,CATTDLLASRGNEQFF
TRBJ1-1,-,TRBV6-5,-,TGTGCCAGCAGGGCTGGGGAGATCAACACTGAAGCTTTCTTT,CASRAGEINTEAFF
TRBJ1-6,-,TRBV6-1,-,TGTGCCAGCAGTGAATTAACAGGGAGTTCACCCCTCCACTTT,CASSELTGSSPLHF
TRBJ1-1,-,TRBV19,TRBD1,TGTGCCAGTAGACAGGGGGCTGGGACTGAAGCTTTCTTT,CASRQGAGTEAFF
TRBJ2-4,-,TRBV28,TRBD2,TGTGCCAGCAGTTCCCTGCTGGGACTAGCGGGAGGGATATTGGCCAAAAACATTCAGTACTTC,CASSSLLGLAGGILAKNIQYF
TRBJ2-2,-,TRBV7-2,-,TGTGCCAGCAGCTTTTCGGGGTACACCGGGGAGCTGTTTTTT,CASSFSGYTGELFF
TRBJ2-1,-,TRBV6-5,TRBD2,TGTGCCAGCAGTTACCTTCCTAGCGGGGGTGACAATGAGCAGTTCTTC,CASSYLPSGGDNEQFF
TRBJ2-1,-,TRBV4-3,-,TGCGCCAGCAGCCAATTCATTGCCGGGGGCAATGAGCAGTTCTTC,CASSQFIAGGNEQFF
TRBJ2-5,-,TRBV28,TRBD2,TGTGCCAGCAGTTTACTGGCTAGCGGAGCCGCAGAGACCCAGTACTTC,CASSLLASGAAETQYF
TRBJ2-1,-,TRBV5-1,TRBD2,TGCGCCAGCAGCTTGGAACATATAGCGGGAAGATACAATGAGCAGTTCTTC,CASSLEHIAGRYNEQFF
TRBJ1-1,-,TRBV4-3,-,TGCGCCAGCAGCCAAGCCCCTACAGCCCAGAACACTGAAGCTTTCTTT,CASSQAPTAQNTEAFF
TRBJ1-1,-,TRBV6-5,TRBD1,TGTGCCGCGTCAGGGGGAAACACTGAAGCTTTCTTT,CAASGGNTEAFF
TRBJ2-5,-,TRBV5-4,-,TGTGCCAGCAGGGGGCCCCACCAAGAGACCCAGTACTTC,CASRGPHQETQYF
TRBJ2-7,-,TRBV28,-,TGTGCCAGCGGATACAGGGTGGGTGAGCAGTACTTC,CASGYRVGEQYF
TRBJ2-1,-,TRBV4-3,TRBD2,TGCGCCAGCAGCCAAGTTGGGGTAGCGGGAGGGTATGAGCAGTTCTTC,CASSQVGVAGGYEQFF
TRBJ2-6,-,TRBV5-1,-,TGCGCCAGCAGCCCCGGAGGGGCGGGTTCCTTCTCTGGGGCCAACGTCCTGACTTTC,CASSPGGAGSFSGANVLTF
TRBJ2-1,-,TRBV4-1,-,TGCGCCAGCAGCCAAGAAGGCGCAGGCAGCTCCTACAATGAGCAGTTCTTC,CASSQEGAGSSYNEQFF
TRBJ1-2,-,TRBV30,-,TGTGCCTGGAGTGTACGAGGGAGCTCTGGCTACACCTTC,CAWSVRGSSGYTF
TRBJ1-5,-,TRBV28,TRBD1,TGTGCCAGCAGCAACGGACAGGTCAATCAGCCCCAGCATTTT,CASSNGQVNQPQHF
TRBJ1-2,-,TRBV7-9,-,TGTGCCAGCAGCCCAACCGGGTCCTCAGGGCATGGCTACACCTTC,CASSPTGSSGHGYTF
TRBJ1-1,-,TRBV29-1,-,TGCAGCGCCGCAGCTACTATGAACACTGAAGCTTTCTTT,CSAAATMNTEAFF
TRBJ2-2,-,TRBV7-6,TRBD2,TGTGCCAGCAGCCAGGGACTAGCGGGACTCACCGGGGAGCTGTTTTTT,CASSQGLAGLTGELFF
TRBJ2-1,-,TRBV19,TRBD2,TGTGCCAGTACGGGAGGGACTCCTACTTACAATGAGCAGTTCTTC,CASTGGTPTYNEQFF
TRBJ2-1,-,TRBV10-3,TRBD2,TGTGCCATCAGCCAGACTAGCGGGTCTACCTACAATGAGCAGTTCTTC,CAISQTSGSTYNEQFF
TRBJ1-4,-,TRBV5-1,-,TGCGCCAGCAGCCCACTGGGGGGGGCCGGTGAAAAACTGTTTTTT,CASSPLGGAGEKLFF
TRBJ2-1,few,TRBV4-2,-,TGTGCCAGCAGCCAAGAAGGCCAGGGTAGGGATGAGCAGTTCTTC,CASSQEGQGRDEQFF
TRBJ1-1,-,TRBV27,-,TGTGCCAGCAGTTCTAATCTCGGCACTGAAGCTTTCTTT,CASSSNLGTEAFF
TRBJ1-3,-,TRBV5-1,-,TGCGCCAGCAGAACCGGGACTGGAAACACCATATATTTT,CASRTGTGNTIYF
TRBJ1-2,-,TRBV28,-,TGTGCCAGCCTGACAGGCCCTAACTATGGCTACACCTTC,CASLTGPNYGYTF
TRBJ1-1,-,TRBV2,-,TGTGCCAGCAGTGAATTGAACAGCCCGAACACTGAAGCTTTCTTT,CASSELNSPNTEAFF
TRBJ2-3,-,TRBV30,TRBD1,TGTGCCTGGGATTTGACCGGGACAGAGACAGATACGCAGTATTTT,CAWDLTGTETDTQYF
TRBJ1-2,-,TRBV19,TRBD1,TGTGCCAGTAGGCAAGACAGGGGGAACGGAAATTCCCGATATGGCTACACCTTC,CASRQDRGNGNSRYGYTF
TRBJ2-7,-,TRBV29-1,TRBD2,TGCAGCGTCCTCGGACTAGCGGGAATCAACGAGCAGTACTTC,CSVLGLAGINEQYF
TRBJ2-1,few,TRBV4-1,-,TGCGCCAGCAGCCAGGAGGACTCTGAGCAGTTCTTC,CASSQEDSEQFF
TRBJ1-2,-,TRBV6-1,-,TGTGCCAGCAGTGGTCGGACAGCTAACTATGGCTACACCTTC,CASSGRTANYGYTF